The clone carrying this TCR beta chain appeared a single time. This entry belongs to a study of blood T cell repertoires in COVID-19. The overall study: Researchers got acute and convalescent COVID-19 samples from the United States, Italy and Spain. From T cells, B-cell-depleted T cells, or PBMCs came the material, which was cDNA or gDNA.

This CDR3 is built from 13 residues. Germline lookup yields CDR1 SGHNT and CDR2 YENEEA. Trimming cost V 4 bases and J 4 bases, with 7 bases left between them. As originally analysed: Researchers report that nucleated cell counts were estimated from reference gene primer amplification. Sequencing used immunoSEQ multiplex PCR; TCRdb keeps in-frame clones, though not all of them. V, J and clone size are taken as reported in that table, and D and trimming were inferred from the DNA itself. The top ten clones hold about a tenth of a sample with about 140,000 clones, around 83% of them seen once. This sequence was found in a man aged 55 to 70 with active or convalescent COVID-19. The chain has TRBV11-3 and TRBJ2-2, with D possibly being TRBD1 (6 bases). The sequencing sample was made of peripheral blood. The CDR3 is CASSSRGTGELFF. In DNA form, the CDR3 reads TGTGCCAGCAGCTCCAGGGGCACCGGGGAGCTGTTTTTT.